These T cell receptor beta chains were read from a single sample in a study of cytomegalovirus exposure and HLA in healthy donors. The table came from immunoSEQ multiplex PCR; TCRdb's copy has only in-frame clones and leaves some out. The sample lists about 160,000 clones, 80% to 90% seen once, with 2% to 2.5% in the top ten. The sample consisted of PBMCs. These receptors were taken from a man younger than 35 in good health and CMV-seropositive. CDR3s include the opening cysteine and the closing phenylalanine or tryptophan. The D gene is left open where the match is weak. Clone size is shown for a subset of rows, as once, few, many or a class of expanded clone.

CDR3: CASSSHLTSGSTDTQYF; DNA: TGTGCCAGCAGCTCCCATCTGACTAGCGGAAGCACAGATACGCAGTATTTT; size: NA; V: TRBV7-6; J: TRBJ2-3; D: TRBD2
CDR3: CASSQGQTGDPIKLFF; DNA: TGCGCCAGCAGCCAAGGACAGACAGGGGATCCCATTAAACTGTTTTTT; size: NA; V: TRBV4-3; J: TRBJ1-4; D: TRBD1
CDR3: CSVPHPGHF; DNA: TGCAGTGTACCCCATCCGGGGCATTTT; size: NA; V: TRBV20-1; J: TRBJ1-5; D: NA
CDR3: CASSPWGVVNEQFF; DNA: TGTGCCAGCAGCCCCTGGGGCGTCGTAAATGAGCAGTTCTTC; size: NA; V: TRBV5-6; J: TRBJ2-1; D: NA
CDR3: CASRSTGPTDTQYF; DNA: TGTGCCAGCAGATCGACAGGGCCTACCGATACGCAGTATTTT; size: NA; V: TRBV28; J: TRBJ2-3; D: TRBD1
CDR3: CSVGGGSGYTF; DNA: TGCAGCGTGGGAGGGGGGTCTGGCTACACCTTC; size: NA; V: TRBV29-1; J: TRBJ1-2; D: NA
CDR3: CASSEGRGQETQYF; DNA: TGTGCCAGCAGTGAAGGCAGGGGGCAAGAGACCCAGTACTTC; size: once; V: TRBV2; J: TRBJ2-5; D: TRBD1
CDR3: CASSIGGFTEAFF; DNA: TGTGCCAGCAGCATTGGAGGGTTCACTGAAGCTTTCTTT; size: NA; V: TRBV9; J: TRBJ1-1; D: NA
CDR3: CASRQLTGDIQYF; DNA: TGTGCCAGCAGGCAACTGACAGGGGACATTCAGTACTTC; size: NA; V: TRBV6-6; J: TRBJ2-4; D: TRBD1
CDR3: CASSGGLAGAGDIQYF; DNA: TGTGCCAGCAGCGGGGGACTAGCGGGGGCTGGGGACATTCAGTACTTC; size: NA; V: TRBV5-4; J: TRBJ2-4; D: TRBD2
CDR3: CASSTRDSRGELFF; DNA: TGTGCCAGCAGCACGAGAGACAGCCGCGGGGAGCTGTTTTTT; size: NA; V: TRBV9; J: TRBJ2-2; D: NA
CDR3: CASQDRARSTDTQYF; DNA: TGTGCCAGCCAGGACAGAGCCCGAAGCACAGATACGCAGTATTTT; size: once; V: TRBV19; J: TRBJ2-3; D: NA
CDR3: CASGKDSHQPQHF; DNA: TGTGCTAGTGGTAAGGACAGCCATCAGCCCCAGCATTTT; size: NA; V: TRBV12-5; J: TRBJ1-5; D: NA
CDR3: CAISEGGGKETQYF; DNA: TGTGCCATCAGTGAGGGCGGGGGGAAGGAGACCCAGTACTTC; size: NA; V: TRBV10-3; J: TRBJ2-5; D: TRBD2
CDR3: CASSLTDSYEQYF; DNA: TGTGCCAGCAGCTTAACCGACAGCTACGAGCAGTACTTC; size: NA; V: TRBV11-2; J: TRBJ2-7; D: NA
CDR3: CASSILTGRNEAFF; DNA: TGTGCCAGCAGCATATTAACAGGGCGCAATGAAGCTTTCTTT; size: NA; V: TRBV6-5; J: TRBJ1-1; D: NA
CDR3: CASSDRQGSGANVLTF; DNA: TGTGCCAGCAGTGACCGGCAGGGAAGTGGGGCCAACGTCCTGACTTTC; size: NA; V: TRBV6-4; J: TRBJ2-6; D: NA
CDR3: CAGDPRRGGTDTQYF; DNA: TGTGCCGGTGATCCCCGGCGGGGGGGCACAGATACGCAGTATTTT; size: NA; V: TRBV30; J: TRBJ2-3; D: TRBD2
CDR3: CASSPLKTGGDYGYTF; DNA: TGTGCCAGCAGCCCCCTTAAGACAGGGGGCGACTATGGCTACACCTTC; size: NA; V: TRBV28; J: TRBJ1-2; D: TRBD1
CDR3: CASSQQGPYEQYF; DNA: TGTGCCAGCAGCCAACAGGGGCCCTACGAGCAGTACTTC; size: NA; V: TRBV27; J: TRBJ2-7; D: TRBD1
CDR3: CAISESVPGDGNTIYF; DNA: TGTGCCATCAGTGAGTCGGTGCCAGGGGATGGAAACACCATATATTTT; size: once; V: TRBV10-3; J: TRBJ1-3; D: NA
CDR3: CASSLGHLNTGELFF; DNA: TGTGCCAGCAGCTTAGGACACTTGAACACCGGGGAGCTGTTTTTT; size: NA; V: TRBV7-9; J: TRBJ2-2; D: NA
CDR3: CASSAGTGGSGANGLTF; DNA: TGTGCCAGCAGTGCCGGGACAGGGGGCTCTGGGGCCAACGGCCTGACTTTC; size: NA; V: TRBV2; J: TRBJ2-6; D: TRBD1
CDR3: CASSLLPLAGGPEGEQFF; DNA: TGTGCCAGCAGCTTACTCCCACTAGCGGGGGGGCCGGAGGGTGAGCAGTTCTTC; size: NA; V: TRBV7-3; J: TRBJ2-1; D: TRBD2
CDR3: CASSLEGTLSDEQYF; DNA: TGCGCCAGCAGCTTGGAGGGGACATTAAGCGACGAGCAGTACTTC; size: NA; V: TRBV5-1; J: TRBJ2-7; D: NA
CDR3: CASSLRQGPNTGELFF; DNA: TGTGCCAGCAGCTTACGTCAGGGTCCAAACACCGGGGAGCTGTTTTTT; size: NA; V: TRBV11-2; J: TRBJ2-2; D: NA
CDR3: CSASRAGEQFF; DNA: TGCAGTGCTAGCCGGGCGGGTGAGCAGTTCTTC; size: NA; V: TRBV20-1; J: TRBJ2-1; D: NA
CDR3: CASSPRGGAGGEKLFF; DNA: TGTGCCAGCAGCCCTCGGGGGGGGGCCGGGGGCGAAAAACTGTTTTTT; size: NA; V: TRBV5-6; J: TRBJ1-4; D: NA
CDR3: CAWSRGAGGNTGELFF; DNA: TGTGCCTGGAGTAGAGGAGCGGGGGGAAACACCGGGGAGCTGTTTTTT; size: once; V: TRBV30; J: TRBJ2-2; D: TRBD2
CDR3: CASSLYGIAQPQHF; DNA: TGTGCCAGCAGCTTGTATGGCATTGCTCAGCCCCAGCATTTT; size: NA; V: TRBV5-6; J: TRBJ1-5; D: NA
CDR3: CASSMGTGGRSYNSPLHF; DNA: TGTGCCAGTAGTATGGGGACAGGGGGCCGGTCCTATAATTCACCCCTCCACTTT; size: NA; V: TRBV19; J: TRBJ1-6; D: TRBD1
CDR3: CASSLGDSGGYTF; DNA: TGTGCCAGCAGCTTAGGGGACAGTGGAGGCTACACCTTC; size: few; V: TRBV7-2; J: TRBJ1-2; D: TRBD1
CDR3: CAWKSEANQPQHF; DNA: TGTGCCTGGAAATCTGAGGCCAATCAGCCCCAGCATTTT; size: NA; V: TRBV30; J: TRBJ1-5; D: NA